This TCR beta chain was sequenced in a study of metastatic and nonmetastatic thyroid tumors. The sample holds many counts of this clone. The V and J ends lost 5 bases and 6 bases respectively, with 13 bases between them. Germline assignment: CDR1 MGHDK and CDR2 SYGVNS. The CDR3 runs to 13 residues. All patients reached thyroid surgery having received no treatment beforehand. From the PCR reads, TCRdb re-called clones with MiXCR. Among under 35,000 clones listed, approximately 31% were seen once. The V and J genes are TRBV25-1 and TRBJ1-1, with TRBD1 as a possible D gene (6 bases). The TCR comes from a female donor with papillary thyroid cancer or a benign thyroid nodule (not recorded which). Some clones in this sample may be carry-over from other donors' samples. The sequenced sample consisted of blood. The CDR3 sequence is CASSPTGGPEAFF. CDR3 DNA: TGTGCCAGCAGTCCAACTGGGGGGCCTGAAGCTTTCTTT.